The entry that follows covers one T cell receptor beta chain sequence. The authors' processing: Scientists estimated how many nucleated cells there were by amplifying reference gene primers. The method was immunoSEQ multiplex PCR; TCRdb's version includes in-frame clones alone and lacks a portion of them. V and J calls and clone size are as listed in that table; D and trimming were resolved from the DNA. The table records roughly 180,000 clones, less than 85% of them present only once. Germline V gene data show CDR1 as SGHAT and CDR2 as FQNNGV. V lost 5 bases to trimming and J lost 2 bases, with 10 bases between them. This CDR3 has 13 amino acids. This sample stems from a study of blood T cell repertoires in COVID-19. At the level of the study: The origin of the acute and convalescent COVID-19 samples was the United States, Italy and Spain. In each case, the material was cDNA or gDNA derived from T cells, B-cell-depleted T cells, or PBMCs.

Clinical history as reported by participants underpinned cohort assignment. J is TRBJ2-7 and V is TRBV11-2; unclear D gene. Material: PBMCs or T cells enriched from blood (not recorded which). This receptor was obtained from a man aged 55 to 70 who had recovered from COVID-19. This chain's CDR3 is CASSPDTTYEQYF. CDR3 sequence (DNA): TGTGCCAGCAGCCCCGACACAACCTACGAGCAGTACTTC.